This note documents a single T cell receptor (beta chain) sequence. No antigen is known for it. The repertoire was sequenced with immunoSEQ multiplex PCR; TCRdb's copy has only in-frame clones and lacks some. The top ten clones hold roughly 6% of a sample with a few hundred thousand clones, 67% of them seen once. Germline trimming cut 4 bases from V and 0 bases from J; bases unmatched to any gene: 15. CDR1 is SGHRS and CDR2 is YFSETQ in the germline V gene. This CDR3 contains 19 residues. The sample originates from a study of cytotoxic CD8 clonotypes in ibrutinib-treated CLL. Whole-study context: Average yields of approximately 230,000 productive templates and tens of thousands of productive rearrangements characterized the samples. Study findings and constraints: Sustained-remission patients were sampled at one set of times and progressing patients at different ones. Once treatment began, public clonotypes, which were uncommon, contracted or stayed stable. Elevated clonality accompanied ibrutinib response, with a return toward baseline values at progression.

This TCR was recovered from a human donor with chronic lymphocytic leukemia. The chain links TRBV5-1 to TRBJ2-3; TRBD1 matches 9 bases. Here the sequenced sample was PBMCs, taken after 36 months of ibrutinib treatment. The CDR3 here is CASSGTGKGGKPSTDTQYF. For the CDR3, the DNA is TGCGCCAGCAGCGGGACAGGGAAGGGCGGGAAACCAAGCACAGATACGCAGTATTTT.